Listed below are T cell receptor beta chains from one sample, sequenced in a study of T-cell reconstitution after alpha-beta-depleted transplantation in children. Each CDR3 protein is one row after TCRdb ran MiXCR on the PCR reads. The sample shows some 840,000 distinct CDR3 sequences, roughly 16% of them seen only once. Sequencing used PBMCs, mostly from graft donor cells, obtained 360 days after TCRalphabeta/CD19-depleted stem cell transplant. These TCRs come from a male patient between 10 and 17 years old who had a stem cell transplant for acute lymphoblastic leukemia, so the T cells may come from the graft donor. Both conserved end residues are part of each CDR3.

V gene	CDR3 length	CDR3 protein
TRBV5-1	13	CASSLRWLDEQFF
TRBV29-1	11	CSAKGGSGYTF
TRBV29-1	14	CSVLGGTSTDTQYF
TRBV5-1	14	CASSLSLHRDTQYF
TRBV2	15	CAIQGLSRGRKTQYF
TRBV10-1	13	CASSGANSYEQYF
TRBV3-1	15	CASSQGNRRKAEAFF
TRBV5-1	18	CASSLSTGLAGVYNEQFF
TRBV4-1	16	CASSQVVQGHTGELFF
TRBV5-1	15	CASSPGGLGAYGYTF
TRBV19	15	CASSVFWGGVHEQFF
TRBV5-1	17	CASSLVKTRGGNTEAFF
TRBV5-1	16	CASTLQTSGIRRELFF
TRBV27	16	CASRANSGSSYNEQFF
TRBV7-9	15	CASSYSGHRAGTIYF
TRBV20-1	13	CSAPTSGLYEQYF
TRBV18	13	CASSNTGNYEQYF
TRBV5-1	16	CASSLVDGGGNYGYTF
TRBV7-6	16	CASSSEREGLTDTQYF
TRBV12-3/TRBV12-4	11	CASSFVYEQYF
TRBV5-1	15	CASSGYGTSTDTQYF
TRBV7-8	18	CASRHTGGLRNSNQPQHF
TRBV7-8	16	CASSSARTLLIGELYF
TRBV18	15	CASSLYSRNQETQYF
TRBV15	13	CATSRGAPGEQYF
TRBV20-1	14	CSATRTGGRVEQYF